The 11 T cell receptor beta chains reported below all come from one sample, sequenced in a study of molecular identifiers for immune sequencing clone quantification. TCRdb re-called the PCR reads with MiXCR, one entry per CDR3 protein. Among hundreds of thousands of distinct CDR3 sequences listed, around 20% were seen once. Material for sequencing was naive CD8+ T cells from blood, with Jurkat cell RNA spiked in. The subset is: FACS-sorted CD8+CD4-CCR7+CD45RA+ naive T cells. Source of these receptors: a human donor in good health. Some libraries in this study had Jurkat cell RNA spiked in.

For this clonotype: The junction and the germline gene differ at one end; a read error may be behind it. The rearrangement uses TRBV3-1 and TRBJ2-5, with D hard to call. The CDR3 sequence is 14 residues long. Germline CDR1 reads LGHDT; CDR2 reads YNNKEL (reference sequence). The CDR3 DNA follows: TGTGCCAGCGGCCAAGACGTCAGTCTTGAGACCCAGTACTTC. Its protein is CASGQDVSLETQYF.

This clonotype was counted only a few times. V usage is TRBV30 and J usage is TRBJ1-2; 9 nucleotides line up with TRBD1. V was clipped by 1 base and J by 5 bases; unmatched bases: 8. The CDR3 runs 15 residues. The germline CDR1 and CDR2 sequences are GTSNPN and SVGIG (reference sequence). CDR3 DNA sequence: TGTGCCTGGAGTGCCTCCGGACAGGGGAGGTATGGCTACACCTTC. It translates to CAWSASGQGRYGYTF.

This clonotype appeared a few times. A read error may produce the germline difference seen at one junction end. The chain joins TRBV4-3 to TRBJ1-4, with D hard to call. The CDR3 sequence is 13 residues long. From germline, CDR1 is LGHNA and CDR2 YSLEER. The DNA of the CDR3 is TGCGCCAGCAGCCAAACACTTGGACGCAAACTGCTTTTT. Amino acids: CASSQTLGRKLLF.

V and J are TRBV6-5 and TRBJ1-2; 8 positions match TRBD1. Trimming cost V 0 bases and J 6 bases; bases outside gene matches: 6. The CDR3 runs to 15 residues. Germline V gene lookup returns CDR1 MNHEY and CDR2 SVGAGI. CDR3 sequence (DNA): TGTGCCAGCAGTTACTCCGCCAGGGGGCTCAATGGCTACACCTTC. This sequence encodes CASSYSARGLNGYTF.

A word on this clonotype: One end of the junction is discordant with germline, which a read error may explain. The rearrangement links TRBV5-6 to TRBJ2-3, with no clear D. The CDR3 totals 12 residues. Germline CDR1 reads SGHDT; CDR2 reads YYEEEE. CDR3 coding DNA: TGTGCCAACAGCCAGTTGACAGATACGCAGTATTTT. Translation gives CANSQLTDTQYF.

The chain has TRBV20-1 and TRBJ2-5, with D possibly being TRBD1 (6 bases). With 0 bases removed from V and 7 bases from J, the gap between germline ends came to 21 bases. This CDR3 has 16 amino acids. Germline V gene data show CDR1 as DFQATT and CDR2 as SNEGSKA (reference sequence). CDR3 in DNA: TGCAGTGCTAGAGAGATTTTGGGGTTGGGGGCCGGGACCCAGTACTTC. Its translation is CSAREILGLGAGTQYF.

This chain links TRBV24-1 with TRBJ2-1, with D perhaps given as TRBD1 or TRBD2 (6 bases each). This CDR3 is 17 amino acids long. V lost 8 bases and J 4 bases, leaving 23 bases between the germline ends. CDR1 KGHDR and CDR2 SFDVKD come from the germline V gene. CDR3 bases: TGTGCCACCACCGAAGGAGGGGGACCAGACGGATACAATGAGCAGTTCTTC. Protein product: CATTEGGGPDGYNEQFF.

As regards this clonotype: A much larger clone is a single base away; this may be a read error. The CDR3 does not close with the conserved phenylalanine or tryptophan, likely indicating a read error. This sequence joins TRBV5-1 and TRBJ2-5, with 10 bases matching TRBD1. Germline-derived CDR1 and CDR2 are SGHRS and YFSETQ. The CDR3 runs to 16 residues. After removal of 4 bases from V and 5 bases from J, the junction contained 11 bases not matched to a gene. The CDR3 is CASSGPGTGASETQYL. In nucleotides, the CDR3 is TGCGCCAGCAGCGGACCCGGGACAGGGGCTAGTGAGACCCAGTACCTC.

This clonotype was observed a handful of times. V gene TRBV5-4 combines with J gene TRBJ1-6, with TRBD1 matching 8 bases. The germline V gene has CDR1 SGHNT and CDR2 YYREEE (reference sequence). There are 16 residues in the CDR3. V shed 4 bases, J shed 5 bases, and the junction held 8 bases outside the gene matches. The CDR3 DNA reads as TGTGCCAGCAGCCGCGGACAGGGTAGGAATAATTCACCCCTCCACTTT. This translates into CASSRGQGRNNSPLHF.

The sample holds a few counts of this clonotype. J is TRBJ2-3 and V is TRBV25-1; the match to TRBD1 covers 10 bases. V lost 7 bases, J lost 5 bases, and 9 bases stayed unmatched. The V gene's germline CDR1 is MGHDK and CDR2 SYGVNS. This CDR3 comprises 15 residues. DNA of the CDR3: TGTGCCAGCACTCGAGGACAGGGGGAGAGAGATACGCAGTATTTT. Encoded protein: CASTRGQGERDTQYF.

The V and J genes are TRBV6-1 and TRBJ1-3; D perhaps matches TRBD1 (6 bases). Trimming took 7 bases from V and 0 from J, leaving 13 bases between them. Germline V gives CDR1 MNHNS, CDR2 SASEGT. The CDR3 extends over 15 amino acids. The CDR3: CASKTGRYSGNTIYF. DNA of the CDR3: TGTGCCAGCAAGACAGGACGGTACTCTGGAAACACCATATATTTT.